This TCR beta chain comes out of a study of T-cell reconstitution after alpha-beta-depleted transplantation in children. The CDR3 runs to 15 residues. Germline CDR1 and CDR2: ENHRY and SYGVKD. V dropped 6 bases and J dropped 7; count of bases not matched to a gene: 11. TCRbeta library preparation incorporated unique molecular identifiers. From the PCR reads, TCRdb called clonotypes with MiXCR, one entry per CDR3 protein. The sample records about 420,000 distinct CDR3 sequences, roughly 10% being singletons. The material sequenced was PBMCs from the stem cell graft donor, taken from the stem cell graft. The chain carries TRBV10-3 and TRBJ2-2; 7 bases match TRBD1. This TCR derives from a human donor who donated a stem cell graft to a child with acute myeloid leukemia. In DNA form, the CDR3 reads TGTGCCATCAGCCTGACAGGGCCGGACGGCGGGGAGCTGTTTTTT. Amino acid sequence: CAISLTGPDGGELFF.